Listed below are T cell receptor beta chains from one sample, sequenced in a study of CD8 T cells in ankylosing spondylitis. TCRdb re-called the 5' RACE reads through MiXCR, storing one row per CDR3 protein. Of under 950,000 distinct CDR3 sequences listed, roughly 19% were seen once; the top ten hold around 20%. The sequenced sample was blood, either unsorted or a sorted T cell fraction (not recorded which). The receptor source for this set is a male donor with ankylosing spondylitis. CDR3s include the opening cysteine and the closing phenylalanine or tryptophan. D genes are given only for firm matches. Size is omitted from some rows. Given values are once, few, many or a class for expanded clones.

V gene	J gene	clone size	D gene	CDR3 DNA	CDR3 protein
TRBV25-1	TRBJ2-3	.	TRBD1	TGTGCCAGCAGTGGACAGGGGGCGGGTACGCAGTATTTT	CASSGQGAGTQYF
TRBV7-9	TRBJ1-6	.	TRBD1	TGTGCCAGCAGCTTAAGGACAGGGGATAATTCACCCCTCCACTTT	CASSLRTGDNSPLHF
TRBV7-9	TRBJ1-6	many	.	TGTGCCAGCAGCTTACGTGGTTCACCCCTCCACTTT	CASSLRGSPLHF
TRBV10-2	TRBJ2-3	few	.	TGCGCCAGCAGTGAGGGAATCCCCACAGATACGCAGTATTTT	CASSEGIPTDTQYF
TRBV6-5	TRBJ2-1	.	TRBD2	TGTGCCAGCAGTTACGGGCTAGCGGGCCCCTACAATGAGCAGTTCTTC	CASSYGLAGPYNEQFF
TRBV3-1	TRBJ2-1	few	TRBD2	TGTGCCAGCAGCCACCTAGCGGCCAATCAGTTCTTC	CASSHLAANQFF
TRBV4-3	TRBJ2-3	.	.	TGCGCCAGCAGCCCAAGATCTTCTACCCGCACAGATACGCAGTATTTT	CASSPRSSTRTDTQYF
TRBV2	TRBJ2-1	.	TRBD2	TGTGCCAGCAGTGACCGGCGGGGACTATACAATGAGCAGTTCTTC	CASSDRRGLYNEQFF
TRBV24-1	TRBJ1-2	many	.	TGTGCCACCAGTCCTAAGGACAAGAACTATGGCTACACCTTC	CATSPKDKNYGYTF
TRBV20-1	TRBJ2-3	.	.	TGCAGTGCCATTCGAGGCTTTCCGGACCCGAATACGCAGTATTTT	CSAIRGFPDPNTQYF
TRBV7-3	TRBJ2-3	.	.	TGTGCCAGCAGCTTAACCCCCCCTTTAGGTAGCGGCAGCACAGATACGCAGTATTTT	CASSLTPPLGSGSTDTQYF
TRBV12-3/TRBV12-4	TRBJ2-2	few	.	TGTGCCAGCAGCGCCTCCAGGGAGCTGTTTTTT	CASSASRELFF